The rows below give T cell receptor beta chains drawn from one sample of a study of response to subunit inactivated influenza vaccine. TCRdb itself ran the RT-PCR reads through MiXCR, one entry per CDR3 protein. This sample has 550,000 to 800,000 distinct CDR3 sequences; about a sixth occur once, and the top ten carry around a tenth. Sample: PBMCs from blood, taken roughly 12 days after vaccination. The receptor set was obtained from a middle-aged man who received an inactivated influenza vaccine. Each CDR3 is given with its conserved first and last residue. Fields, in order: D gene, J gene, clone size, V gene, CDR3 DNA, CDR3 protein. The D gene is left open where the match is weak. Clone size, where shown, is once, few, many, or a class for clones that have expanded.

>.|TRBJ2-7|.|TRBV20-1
TGCAGTGCAGACCAGACAGGCCCTAGGAACGAGCAGTACTTC
CSADQTGPRNEQYF
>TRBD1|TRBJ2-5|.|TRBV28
TGTGCCAGCAGCACAAGACAGGGTTTGGGAGAGACCCAGTACTTC
CASSTRQGLGETQYF
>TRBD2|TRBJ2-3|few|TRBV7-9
TGTGCCAGCAGCAAGAGACTAGCGGGAGAACCCACAGATACGCAGTATTTT
CASSKRLAGEPTDTQYF
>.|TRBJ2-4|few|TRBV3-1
TGTGCCAGCAGCCAGATGGTGGGCAAAAACATTCAGTACTTC
CASSQMVGKNIQYF
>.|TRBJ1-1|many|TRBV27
TGTGCCAGCAGTTTATCGAGGATTTCTGAAGCTTTCTTT
CASSLSRISEAFF
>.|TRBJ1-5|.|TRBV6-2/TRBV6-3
TGTGCCAGCAGTGCATTCCAGAGGGGCAATCAGCCCCAGCATTTT
CASSAFQRGNQPQHF
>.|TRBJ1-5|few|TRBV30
TGTGCCTGGAGTGTACAGGGCACCTATAGCAATCAGCCCCAGCATTTT
CAWSVQGTYSNQPQHF
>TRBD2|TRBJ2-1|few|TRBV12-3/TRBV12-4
TGTGCCAGCAGTCCAGCTAGCGGGAACTACAATGAGCAGTTCTTC
CASSPASGNYNEQFF
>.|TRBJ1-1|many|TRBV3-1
TGTGCCAGCAGCCATCTGGACAGACCCGAAGCTTTCTTT
CASSHLDRPEAFF
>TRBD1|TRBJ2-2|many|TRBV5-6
TGTGCCAGCAGCTTGTGGGGGACAGCAATCGTCGGGGAGCTGTTTTTT
CASSLWGTAIVGELFF
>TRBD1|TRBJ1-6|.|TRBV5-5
TGTGCCAGCAGCCCCTGGACAGGGGCAGAGACACCCCTCCACTTT
CASSPWTGAETPLHF
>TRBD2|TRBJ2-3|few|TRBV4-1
TGCGCCAGCAGCCAAGGAAGTTCTAACGGGGGGGCTTTATGGACGCAGTATTTT
CASSQGSSNGGALWTQYF